This entry concerns a single TCR beta chain. Its antigen is currently unknown. The source of the sample is a study of T cells in Graves' hyperthyroidism and ophthalmopathy. Authors of the study amplified TCR beta CDR3 regions from RNA transcripts. A first-round RT-PCR of the TCR CDR3 used the HTBI primer set. MiXCR, run by TCRdb on the multiplex PCR reads, gives a single entry per CDR3 protein. The sample yields around 580,000 distinct CDR3 sequences, 46% seen once. Whole-study findings and limits: Also found in blood were most expanded thyroid clonotypes above 0.001.

Stable disease denoted Graves' hyperthyroidism without ophthalmopathy progression within 18 months. Lactation, pregnancy, other autoimmune disease or uncontrolled infection excluded patients. V lost 3 bases, J lost 0 bases, and 10 bases lay in between. This CDR3 is built from 15 residues. Germline V gene data show CDR1 as SGHVS and CDR2 as FNYEAQ. Sequencing was done on a sample of peripheral blood or thyroid tissue (not recorded which). The chain is built from TRBV7-6 and TRBJ2-3; D not certain. This receptor was identified in a woman aged 18-35 years with Graves' hyperthyroidism. The CDR3 is CASSLRFRSTDTQYF. The DNA of the CDR3 is TGTGCCAGCAGCTTGAGGTTTAGGAGCACAGATACGCAGTATTTT. Combining the CDR3 with reference TRBV7-6 and TRBJ2-3 gives the whole variable domain GAGVSQSPRYKVTKRGQDVALRCDPISGHVSLYWYRQALGQGPEFLTYFNYEAQQDKSGLPNDRFSAERPEGSISTLTIQRTEQRDSAMYRCASSLRFRSTDTQYFGPGTRLTVL.